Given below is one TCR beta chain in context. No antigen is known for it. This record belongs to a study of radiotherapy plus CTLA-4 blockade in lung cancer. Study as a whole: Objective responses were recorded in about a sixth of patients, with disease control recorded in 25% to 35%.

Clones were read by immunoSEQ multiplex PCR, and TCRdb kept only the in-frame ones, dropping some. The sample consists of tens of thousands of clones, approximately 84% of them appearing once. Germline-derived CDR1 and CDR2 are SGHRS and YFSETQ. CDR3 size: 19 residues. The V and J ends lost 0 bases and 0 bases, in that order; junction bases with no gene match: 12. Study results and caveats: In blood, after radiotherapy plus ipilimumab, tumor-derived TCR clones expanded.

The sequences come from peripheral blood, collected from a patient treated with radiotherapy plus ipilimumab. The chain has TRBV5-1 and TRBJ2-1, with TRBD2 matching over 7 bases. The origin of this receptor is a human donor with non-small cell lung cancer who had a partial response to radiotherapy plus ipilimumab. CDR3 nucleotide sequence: TGCGCCAGCAGCTTGGTATTCGGGCTAGCGGAGACCTCCTACAATGAGCAGTTCTTC. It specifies CASSLVFGLAETSYNEQFF.